The source of this T cell receptor delta chain is a study of gamma-delta chains in newborns, infants, children. For the study at large: Microbial exposure reportedly drives polyclonal innate γδ T cell expansion after birth.

CDR3 length: 14 residues. Germline CDR1 and CDR2: GEAIGNYY and EKD. Trimming cost V 3 bases and J 4 bases, with 14 bases left between them. This clone was seen more than once but under ten times. TCRdb applied CATT to the reads for clone calling. Among just under 9,500 delta-chain clones, more than 20% were seen once, and the ten largest hold 4.4%. The chain employs TRDV2 and TRDJ1, with a tentative D call TRDD3 (6 bases). This receptor was taken from a child who was a newborn, infant or young child, either healthy, febrile or measles-vaccinated (not recorded which). The sample consisted of blood. DNA for the CDR3: TGTGCCTGTGACCCTTTGGTACTGGGCGATAAACTCATCTTT. Translating it yields CACDPLVLGDKLIF.